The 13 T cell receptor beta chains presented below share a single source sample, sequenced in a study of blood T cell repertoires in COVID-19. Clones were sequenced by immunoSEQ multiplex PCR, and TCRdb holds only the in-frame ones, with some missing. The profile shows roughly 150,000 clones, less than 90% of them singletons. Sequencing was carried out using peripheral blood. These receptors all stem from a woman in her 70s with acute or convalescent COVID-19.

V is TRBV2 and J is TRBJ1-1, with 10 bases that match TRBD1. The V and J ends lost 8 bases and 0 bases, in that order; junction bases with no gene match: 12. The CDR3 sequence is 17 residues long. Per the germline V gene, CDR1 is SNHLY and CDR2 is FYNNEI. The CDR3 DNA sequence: TGTGCCAGCTTTGTTCCTGGGACAGGGGTTATGAACACTGAAGCTTTCTTT. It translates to CASFVPGTGVMNTEAFF.

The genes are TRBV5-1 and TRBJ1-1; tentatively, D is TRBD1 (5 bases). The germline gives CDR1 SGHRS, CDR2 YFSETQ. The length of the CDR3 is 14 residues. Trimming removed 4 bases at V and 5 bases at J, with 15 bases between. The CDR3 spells CASSRRVGGTEAFF. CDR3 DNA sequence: TGCGCCAGCAGCAGACGCGTCGGGGGGACTGAAGCTTTCTTT.

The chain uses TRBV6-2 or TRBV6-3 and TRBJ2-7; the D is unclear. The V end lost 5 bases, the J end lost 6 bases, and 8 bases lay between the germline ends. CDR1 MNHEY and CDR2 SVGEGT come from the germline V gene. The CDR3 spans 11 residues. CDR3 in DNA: TGTGCCAGCAGTGTCAGGCGCGAGCAGTACTTC. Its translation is CASSVRREQYF.

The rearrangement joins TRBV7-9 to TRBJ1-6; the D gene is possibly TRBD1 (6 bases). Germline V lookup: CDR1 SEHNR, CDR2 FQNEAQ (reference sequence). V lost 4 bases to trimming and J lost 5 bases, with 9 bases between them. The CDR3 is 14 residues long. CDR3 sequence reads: CASSSQGDNSPLHF. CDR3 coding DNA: TGTGCCAGCAGCTCACAGGGAGATAATTCACCCCTCCACTTT.

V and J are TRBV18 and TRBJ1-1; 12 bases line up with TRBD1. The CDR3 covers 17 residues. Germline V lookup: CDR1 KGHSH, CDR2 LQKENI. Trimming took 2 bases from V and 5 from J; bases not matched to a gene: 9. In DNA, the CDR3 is TGTGCCAGCTCACCATCCGGGACAGGGGGCGCGGGGACTGAAGCTTTCTTT. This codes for CASSPSGTGGAGTEAFF.

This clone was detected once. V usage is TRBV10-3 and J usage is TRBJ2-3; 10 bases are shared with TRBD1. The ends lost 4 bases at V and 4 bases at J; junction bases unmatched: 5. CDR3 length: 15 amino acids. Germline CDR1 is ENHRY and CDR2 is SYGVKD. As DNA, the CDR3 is TGTGCCATCAGTGGACAGGGGGCCGGAGCAGATACGCAGTATTTT. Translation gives CAISGQGAGADTQYF.

CDR3 sequence reads: CASSAGQIYGYTF. Here the CDR3 DNA reads TGTGCCAGCAGCGCCGGACAGATCTATGGCTACACCTTC. The chain has TRBV11-2 and TRBJ1-2; possibly TRBD1 for D (6 bases). Germline V CDR1 and CDR2: SGHAT, FQNNGV. V dropped 5 bases and J dropped 4 bases, with 11 bases sitting between them. There are 13 residues in the CDR3.

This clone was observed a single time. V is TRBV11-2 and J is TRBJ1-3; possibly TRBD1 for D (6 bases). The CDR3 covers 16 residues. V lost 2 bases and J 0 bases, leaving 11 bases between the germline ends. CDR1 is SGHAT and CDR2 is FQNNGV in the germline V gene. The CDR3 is CASSLQGPHSGNTIYF. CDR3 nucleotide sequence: TGTGCCAGCAGCTTACAGGGGCCCCACTCTGGAAACACCATATATTTT.

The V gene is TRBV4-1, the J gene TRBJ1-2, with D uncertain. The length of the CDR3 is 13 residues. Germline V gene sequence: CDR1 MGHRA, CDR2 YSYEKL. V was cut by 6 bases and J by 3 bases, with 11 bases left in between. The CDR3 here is CASRADGYYGYTF. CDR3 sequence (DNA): TGCGCCAGCAGGGCTGACGGGTACTATGGCTACACCTTC.

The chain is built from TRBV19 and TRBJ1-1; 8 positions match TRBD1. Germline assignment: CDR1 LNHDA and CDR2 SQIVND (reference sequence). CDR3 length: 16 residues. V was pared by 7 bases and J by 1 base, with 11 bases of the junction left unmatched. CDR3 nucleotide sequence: TGTGCCAGTAAACCGGACAGGGCGCGAGGGAACACTGAAGCTTTCTTT. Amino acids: CASKPDRARGNTEAFF.

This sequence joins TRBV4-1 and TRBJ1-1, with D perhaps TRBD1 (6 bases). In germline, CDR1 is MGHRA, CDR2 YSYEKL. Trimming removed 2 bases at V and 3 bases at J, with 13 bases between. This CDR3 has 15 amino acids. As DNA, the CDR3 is TGCGCCAGCAGCCAACAACCAGGGGCGGACACTGAAGCTTTCTTT. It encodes CASSQQPGADTEAFF.

The CDR3 nucleotides are TGCGCCAGCAGCCAAGCTGCAGGGGGGACCGGGGAGCTGTTTTTT. Amino acids: CASSQAAGGTGELFF. The V and J genes are TRBV4-1 and TRBJ2-2, with D possibly TRBD1 on 7 matching bases. The germline V gene encodes CDR1 MGHRA and CDR2 YSYEKL. Trimming cost V 1 base and J 5 bases, with 11 bases left between them. The CDR3 spans 15 residues.

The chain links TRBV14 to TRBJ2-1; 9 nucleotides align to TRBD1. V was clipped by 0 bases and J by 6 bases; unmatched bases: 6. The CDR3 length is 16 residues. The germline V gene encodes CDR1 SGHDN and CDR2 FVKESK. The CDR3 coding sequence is TGTGCCAGCAGCCAAGAACGACAGGGGGGACGCAATGAGCAGTTCTTC. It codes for CASSQERQGGRNEQFF.